This T cell receptor (beta chain) comes out of a study of Graves' ophthalmopathy and Graves' hyperthyroidism. In its sample, this clonotype was seen many times. All donors with ophthalmopathy were recorded as having moderate-to-severe activity, CAS ≥3, NOSPECS ≥4 and a duration under 3 months. Exclusion covered patients with other autoimmune diseases or uncontrolled infections (as well as pregnancy or lactation). Beta-chain TCR CDR3 regions were amplified from RNA transcripts. RT-PCR was first run with HTBI primers, then multiplex PCR in a second round. One entry per CDR3 protein, called by TCRdb with MiXCR from the multiplex PCR reads. The data contain roughly 500,000 distinct CDR3 sequences, approximately 15% of them singletons. The length of the CDR3 is 15 residues. V was cut by 4 bases and J by 1 base, with 10 bases left in between. Germline V gives CDR1 KGHDR, CDR2 SFDVKD.

The V and J genes are TRBV24-1 and TRBJ1-5; possibly TRBD1 for D (6 bases). This TCR was sampled from a woman in her thirties with Graves' ophthalmopathy. The sequenced sample was blood. CDR3 sequence: CATSETTGSNQPQHF. The CDR3 nucleotides read TGTGCCACCAGTGAGACTACAGGGAGCAATCAGCCCCAGCATTTT.